This TCR beta chain comes out of a study of T cell repertoires in cytomegalovirus infection. Findings and limits, study-wide: People with CMV and the relevant HLA were identified by cumulative public TCR beta family frequency. In two of eight donors, the top clonotype was HLA-C-restricted CMV-specific.

MiXCR, applied by TCRdb to the reads, yields one record per CDR3 protein. The repertoire includes fewer than 850,000 distinct CDR3 sequences, approximately 32% of them detected once, and around 13% sits in the top ten. About this clonotype: Its antigen is as yet unknown.

Germline CDR1 reads SQVTM; CDR2 reads ANQGSEA. This CDR3 is 16 amino acids long. V dropped 0 bases and J dropped 4 bases, with 18 bases sitting between them. This clonotype originated in a human donor in good health (CMV status not recorded). Some clones in this sample may be carry-over from other donors' samples. The genes are TRBV29-1 and TRBJ1-2; the D gene is possibly TRBD1 (5 bases). The material was cultured CD8+ T cells from PBMCs, obtained from culture after CMV antigen stimulation. The CDR3 DNA is TGCAGCGTTGAAGAACCGGGGGAAGCTAGGGGCTATGGCTACACCTTC. It translates to CSVEEPGEARGYGYTF.